This T cell receptor (beta chain) stems from a study of early T cells in non-severe SARS-CoV-2 infection. Overall study context: Bulk RNA taken from unsorted whole blood was sequenced, leaving chains unpaired.

Each cDNA molecule carried a unique molecular identifier. TCRdb re-called the 5' RACE reads with MiXCR, one entry per CDR3 protein. The sample lists 84,000 or so distinct CDR3 sequences, about an eighth occurring once. In this sample, this clonotype turned up many times. The CDR3 sequence is 13 residues long. After removal of 5 bases from V and 3 bases from J, the junction contained 2 bases not matched to a gene. The chain uses TRBV12-3 or TRBV12-4 and TRBJ1-2, with TRBD1 identical over 8 bases. The specimen sequenced was whole blood. This clonotype originated in an adult who was a healthcare worker with PCR-confirmed SARS-CoV-2 infection or an uninfected control (not recorded which). The chain's CDR3 is CASSGTGHYGYTF. CDR3 coding DNA: TGTGCCAGCAGTGGGACAGGCCACTATGGCTACACCTTC.